Sequencing of this TCR beta chain was carried out in a study of radiation and T cells in renal cell carcinoma. Concerning this clone itself: Its cognate antigen is unknown.

Study conclusions and caveats: In nephrectomy-only tumors, top 100 clonotypes averaged approximately 45%, versus 54% irradiated. Dominant CDR3 motifs were more common in irradiated tumors than controls. In blood, top tumor clones expanded by 2 weeks, shrinking by 4.

Treatment specified: 15 Gy SBRT to primary tumor, nephrectomy 4 weeks later. Nephrectomy followed 15 Gy stereotactic body radiation by 4 weeks. CDR1 and CDR2 from the germline V gene are SNHLY and FYNNEI. V was clipped by 4 bases and J by 7 bases, with 11 bases between them. This CDR3 comprises 14 residues. Using immunoSEQ multiplex PCR, the repertoire was profiled, and TCRdb retains in-frame clones only, with some absent. This table holds 19,000 or so clones, approximately 62% found once. The clonotype originates from a woman between 65 and 79 years old with renal cell carcinoma. The rearrangement links TRBV2 to TRBJ1-6, with a tentative D call TRBD1 (6 bases). The source material was tumor tissue, sampled from a patient whose treatment included radiotherapy and nephrectomy. CDR3 in amino acids: CASSAAGENSPLHF. Written as DNA, the CDR3 is TGTGCCAGCAGTGCGGCAGGGGAAAATTCACCCCTCCACTTT.